The clone carrying this T cell receptor beta chain was detected only a few times. Its cognate antigen is unknown. Time point in this sample: healthy volunteer bleed at 6 weeks. Whole blood that had not been fractionated was the source of extracted total RNA. Library preparation tagged each individual cDNA molecule with a unique molecular identifier. Each CDR3 protein gets one entry after TCRdb re-called the RACE reads with MiXCR. The table includes about 80,000 distinct CDR3 sequences, around 9.4% detected once. The sample is drawn from a study of human T cells and chemical hapten exposure. General study findings and limits: Unchanged with DPC sensitization were TCRs above 1 in 1000 frequency.

Trimming removed 3 bases from V and 2 bases from J; junction bases left unmatched: 4. The CDR3 spans 15 residues. From germline, CDR1 is LNHNV and CDR2 YYDKDF (reference sequence). The receptor was derived from a female donor in good health. Some clones in this sample may be carry-over from other donors' samples. The sample comprised whole blood. J is TRBJ1-5 and V is TRBV15; 7 bases align to TRBD1. The CDR3 loop reads CATSSHRGGNQPQHF. In DNA form, the CDR3 reads TGTGCCACCAGCAGTCACAGGGGAGGCAATCAGCCCCAGCATTTT.